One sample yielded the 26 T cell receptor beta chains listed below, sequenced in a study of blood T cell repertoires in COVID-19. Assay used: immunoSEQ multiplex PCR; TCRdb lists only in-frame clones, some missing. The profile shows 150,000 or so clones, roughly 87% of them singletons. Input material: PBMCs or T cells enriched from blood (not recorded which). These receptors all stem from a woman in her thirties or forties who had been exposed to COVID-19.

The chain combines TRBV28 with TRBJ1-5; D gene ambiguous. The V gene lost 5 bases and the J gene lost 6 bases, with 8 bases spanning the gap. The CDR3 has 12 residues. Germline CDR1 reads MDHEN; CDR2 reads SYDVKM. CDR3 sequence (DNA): TGTGCCAGCAGTGTAGGGAGTCAGCCCCAGCATTTT. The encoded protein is CASSVGSQPQHF.

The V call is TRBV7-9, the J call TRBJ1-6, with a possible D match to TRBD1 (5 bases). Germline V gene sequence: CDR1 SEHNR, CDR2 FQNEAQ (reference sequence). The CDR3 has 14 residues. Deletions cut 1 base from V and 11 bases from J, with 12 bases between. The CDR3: CASSLEGRETPLHF. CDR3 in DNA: TGTGCCAGCAGCTTAGAGGGGCGGGAAACACCCCTCCACTTT.

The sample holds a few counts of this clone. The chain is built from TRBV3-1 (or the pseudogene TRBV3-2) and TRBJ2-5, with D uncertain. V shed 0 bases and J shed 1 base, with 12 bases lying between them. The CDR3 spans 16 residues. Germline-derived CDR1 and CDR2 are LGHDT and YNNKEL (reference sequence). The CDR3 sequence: CASSQEVGSLQETQYF. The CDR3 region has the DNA TGTGCCAGCAGCCAAGAAGTGGGCAGTCTCCAAGAGACCCAGTACTTC.

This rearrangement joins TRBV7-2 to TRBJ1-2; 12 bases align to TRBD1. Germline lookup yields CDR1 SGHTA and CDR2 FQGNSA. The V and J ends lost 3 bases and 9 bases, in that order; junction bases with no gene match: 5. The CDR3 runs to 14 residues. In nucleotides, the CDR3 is TGTGCCAGCAGCTTCGGGACAGGGGGCAGAAGCTACACCTTC. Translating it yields CASSFGTGGRSYTF.

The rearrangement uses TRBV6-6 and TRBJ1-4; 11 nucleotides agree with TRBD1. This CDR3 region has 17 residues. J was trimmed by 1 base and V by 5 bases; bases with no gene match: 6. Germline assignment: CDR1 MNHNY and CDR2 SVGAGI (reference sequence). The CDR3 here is CASSPKGQGVTNEKLFF. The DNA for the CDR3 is TGTGCCAGCAGTCCAAAGGGACAGGGGGTAACTAATGAAAAACTGTTTTTT.

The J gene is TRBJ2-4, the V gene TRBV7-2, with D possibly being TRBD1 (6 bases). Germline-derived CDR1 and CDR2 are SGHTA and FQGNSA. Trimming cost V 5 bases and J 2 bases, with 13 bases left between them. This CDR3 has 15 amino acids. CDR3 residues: CASSTTDRSKNIQYF. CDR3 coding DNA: TGTGCCAGCAGCACCACCGACAGGTCCAAAAACATTCAGTACTTC.

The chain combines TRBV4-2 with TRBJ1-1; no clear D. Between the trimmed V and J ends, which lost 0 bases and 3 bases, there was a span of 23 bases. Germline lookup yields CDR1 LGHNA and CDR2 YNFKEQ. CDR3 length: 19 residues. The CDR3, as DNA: TGTGCCAGCAGCCAAGATAGTATTATCCCAGGTGTGGGAGACACTGAAGCTTTCTTT. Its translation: CASSQDSIIPGVGDTEAFF.

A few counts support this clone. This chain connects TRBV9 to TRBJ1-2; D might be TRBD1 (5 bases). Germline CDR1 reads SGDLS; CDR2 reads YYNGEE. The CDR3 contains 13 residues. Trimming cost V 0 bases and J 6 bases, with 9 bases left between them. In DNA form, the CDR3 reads TGTGCCAGCAGCGTAGCCCCACAGGATGGCTACACCTTC. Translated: CASSVAPQDGYTF.

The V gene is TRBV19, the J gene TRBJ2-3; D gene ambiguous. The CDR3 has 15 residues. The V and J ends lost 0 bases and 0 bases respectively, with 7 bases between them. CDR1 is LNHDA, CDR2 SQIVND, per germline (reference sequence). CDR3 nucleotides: TGTGCCAGTAGTATAGACGTTGCGAGCACAGATACGCAGTATTTT. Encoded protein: CASSIDVASTDTQYF.

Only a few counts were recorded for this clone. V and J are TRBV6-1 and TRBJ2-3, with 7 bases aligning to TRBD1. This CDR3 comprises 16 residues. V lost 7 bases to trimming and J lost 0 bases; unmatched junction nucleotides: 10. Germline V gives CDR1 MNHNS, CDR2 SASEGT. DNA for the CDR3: TGTGCCAGCATTGAGAGGGGGCATAAAAGCACAGATACGCAGTATTTT. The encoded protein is CASIERGHKSTDTQYF.

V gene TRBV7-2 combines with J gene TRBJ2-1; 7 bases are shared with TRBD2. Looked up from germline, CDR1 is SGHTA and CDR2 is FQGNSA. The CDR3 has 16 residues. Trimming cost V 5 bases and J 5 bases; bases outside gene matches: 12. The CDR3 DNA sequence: TGTGCCAGCAGCCCGTCTGTGGGCGGGGGAAACAATGAGCAGTTCTTC. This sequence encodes CASSPSVGGGNNEQFF.

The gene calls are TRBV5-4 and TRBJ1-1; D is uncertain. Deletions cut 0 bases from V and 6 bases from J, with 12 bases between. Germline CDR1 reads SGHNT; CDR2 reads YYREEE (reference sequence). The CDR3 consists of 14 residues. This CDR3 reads CASSLAYGSPEAFF. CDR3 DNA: TGTGCCAGCAGCTTGGCCTACGGGAGTCCTGAAGCTTTCTTT.

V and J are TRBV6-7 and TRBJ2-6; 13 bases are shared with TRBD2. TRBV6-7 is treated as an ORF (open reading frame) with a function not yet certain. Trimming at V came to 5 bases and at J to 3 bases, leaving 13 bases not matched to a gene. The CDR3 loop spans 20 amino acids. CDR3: CASSEGLAGNSGCGANVLTF. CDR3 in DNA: TGTGCCAGCAGTGAGGGACTAGCGGGGAATTCGGGATGTGGGGCCAACGTCCTGACTTTC.

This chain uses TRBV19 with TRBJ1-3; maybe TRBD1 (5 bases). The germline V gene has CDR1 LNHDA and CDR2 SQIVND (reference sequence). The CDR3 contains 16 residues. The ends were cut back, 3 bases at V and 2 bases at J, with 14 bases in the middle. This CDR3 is CASSISGRATGNTIYF. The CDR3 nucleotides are TGTGCCAGTAGTATCTCAGGCAGGGCAACTGGAAACACCATATATTTT.

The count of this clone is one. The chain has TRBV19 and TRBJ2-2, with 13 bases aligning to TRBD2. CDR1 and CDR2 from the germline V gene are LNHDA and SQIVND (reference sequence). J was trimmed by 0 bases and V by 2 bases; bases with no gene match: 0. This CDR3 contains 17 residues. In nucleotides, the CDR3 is TGTGCCAGTAGTATAACTAGCGGGGGGGCGAACACCGGGGAGCTGTTTTTT. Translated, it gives CASSITSGGANTGELFF.

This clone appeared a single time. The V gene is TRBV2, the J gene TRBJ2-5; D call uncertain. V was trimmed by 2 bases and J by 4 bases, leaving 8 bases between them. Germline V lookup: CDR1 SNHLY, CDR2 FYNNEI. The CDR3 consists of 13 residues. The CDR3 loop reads CASSEFRTETQYF. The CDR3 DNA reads TGTGCCAGCAGTGAATTCAGAACAGAGACCCAGTACTTC.

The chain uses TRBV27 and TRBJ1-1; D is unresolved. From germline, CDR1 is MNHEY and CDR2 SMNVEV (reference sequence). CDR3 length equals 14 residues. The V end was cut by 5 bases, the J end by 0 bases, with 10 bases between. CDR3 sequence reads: CASSPLPLNTEAFF. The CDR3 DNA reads TGTGCCAGCAGTCCCCTTCCCCTGAACACTGAAGCTTTCTTT.

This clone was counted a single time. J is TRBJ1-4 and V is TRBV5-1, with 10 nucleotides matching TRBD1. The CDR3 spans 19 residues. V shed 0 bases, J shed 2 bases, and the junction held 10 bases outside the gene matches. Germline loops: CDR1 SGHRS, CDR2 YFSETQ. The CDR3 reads CASSLGDGTGARTNEKLFF. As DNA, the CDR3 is TGCGCCAGCAGCTTGGGTGACGGGACAGGGGCGCGGACTAATGAAAAACTGTTTTTT.

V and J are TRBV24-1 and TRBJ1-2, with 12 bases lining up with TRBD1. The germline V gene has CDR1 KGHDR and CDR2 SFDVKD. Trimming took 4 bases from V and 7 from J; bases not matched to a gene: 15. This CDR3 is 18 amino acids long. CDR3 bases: TGTGCCACCAGTGACCGGGGGACAGGGGGCGTCGGTGGTCCTGGCTACACCTTC. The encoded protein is CATSDRGTGGVGGPGYTF.

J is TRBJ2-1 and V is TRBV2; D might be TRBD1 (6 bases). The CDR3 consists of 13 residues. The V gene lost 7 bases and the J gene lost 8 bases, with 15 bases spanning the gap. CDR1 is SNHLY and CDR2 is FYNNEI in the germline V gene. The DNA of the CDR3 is TGTGCCAGCATTCAGGACAGTCTGGATGAGCAGTTCTTC. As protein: CASIQDSLDEQFF.

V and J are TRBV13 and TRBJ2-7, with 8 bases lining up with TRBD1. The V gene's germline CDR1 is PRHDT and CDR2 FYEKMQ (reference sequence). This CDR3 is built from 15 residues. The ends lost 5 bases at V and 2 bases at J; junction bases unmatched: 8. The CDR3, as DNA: TGTGCCAGCAGCCCTCGGACAGGGTATGCCTACGAGCAGTACTTC. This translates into CASSPRTGYAYEQYF.

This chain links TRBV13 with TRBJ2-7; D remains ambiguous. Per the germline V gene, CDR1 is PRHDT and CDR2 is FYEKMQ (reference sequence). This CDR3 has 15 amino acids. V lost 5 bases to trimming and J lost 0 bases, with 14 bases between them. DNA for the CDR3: TGTGCCAGCAGCCCCGGCCCAGGAAGCTCCTACGAGCAGTACTTC. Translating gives CASSPGPGSSYEQYF.

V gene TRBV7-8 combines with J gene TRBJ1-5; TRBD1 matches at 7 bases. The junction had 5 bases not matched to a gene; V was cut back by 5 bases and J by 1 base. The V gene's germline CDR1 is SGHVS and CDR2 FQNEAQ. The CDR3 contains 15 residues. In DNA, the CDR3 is TGTGCCAGCAGCCCCCAGGGGGAAAGCAATCAGCCCCAGCATTTT. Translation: CASSPQGESNQPQHF.

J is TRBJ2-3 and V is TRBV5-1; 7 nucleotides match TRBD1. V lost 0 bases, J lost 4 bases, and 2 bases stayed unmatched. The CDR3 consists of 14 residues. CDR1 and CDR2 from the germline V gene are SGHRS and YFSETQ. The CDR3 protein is CASSLDQGADTQYF. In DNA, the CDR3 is TGCGCCAGCAGCTTGGACCAGGGGGCAGATACGCAGTATTTT.

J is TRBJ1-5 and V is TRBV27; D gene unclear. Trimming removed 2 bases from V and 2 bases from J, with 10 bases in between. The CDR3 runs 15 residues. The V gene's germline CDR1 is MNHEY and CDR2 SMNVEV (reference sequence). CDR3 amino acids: CASSLEGVGNQPQHF. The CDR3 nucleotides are TGTGCCAGCAGTTTAGAGGGCGTAGGCAATCAGCCCCAGCATTTT.

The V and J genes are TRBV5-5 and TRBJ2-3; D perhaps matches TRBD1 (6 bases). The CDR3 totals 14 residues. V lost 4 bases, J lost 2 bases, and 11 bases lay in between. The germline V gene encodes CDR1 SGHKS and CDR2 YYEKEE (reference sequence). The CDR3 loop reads CASSQGIDTDTQYF. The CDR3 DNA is TGTGCCAGCAGCCAGGGGATCGACACAGATACGCAGTATTTT.